The entry that follows covers one T cell receptor beta chain sequence. Its specificity is not known. A read error may be the cause here, since a much bigger clone is one base away. The germline V gene encodes CDR1 SGHTA and CDR2 FQGNSA. CDR3 length: 11 residues. The sample originates from a study of early T cells in non-severe SARS-CoV-2 infection. The overall study: Investigators sequenced bulk RNA drawn from unsorted whole blood, and chains remained unpaired. The study's findings and limits: Matching results from VDJdb favored anti-spike CD8 responses, leaving private and CD4 specificities undetected.

Each cDNA molecule carried a unique molecular identifier. TCRdb independently ran MiXCR on the 5' RACE reads; one entry per CDR3 protein. The sample yields some 28,000 distinct CDR3 sequences, around 5.4% seen once. The specimen sequenced was whole blood. The chain uses TRBV7-2 and TRBJ2-7, with D uncertain. This receptor was taken from an adult who was a healthcare worker with PCR-confirmed SARS-CoV-2 infection or an uninfected control (not recorded which). This CDR3 is CASSSLFEQHF. As DNA, the CDR3 is TGTGCCAGCAGCTCCCTTTTCGAGCAGCACTTC.